Listed below are T cell receptor beta chains from one sample, sequenced in a study of T cell responses to AZD1222 COVID-19 vaccine. The data were produced by immunoSEQ multiplex PCR, yet TCRdb's version contains in-frame clones alone and is incomplete. The sample shows more than 80,000 clones, approximately 83% of them seen only once. The starting material was peripheral blood, obtained 28 days after the second AZD1222 dose. Every receptor here comes from an adult who received the AZD1222 COVID-19 vaccine. The CDR3 runs from the conserved cysteine through the conserved F or W. D genes are given only for firm matches. Rows give clone size only sometimes, using once, few, many, or a class for an expanded clone.

D gene: TRBD1; V gene: TRBV13; J gene: TRBJ1-6; clone size: NA; CDR3 protein: CASSLRKRTGVGSPLHF; CDR3 DNA: TGTGCCAGCAGCTTAAGGAAGAGGACAGGGGTAGGGTCACCCCTCCACTTT
D gene: NA; V gene: TRBV2; J gene: TRBJ1-2; clone size: NA; CDR3 protein: CASSVGGTYGYTF; CDR3 DNA: TGTGCCAGCAGTGTGGGCGGAACCTATGGCTACACCTTC
D gene: NA; V gene: TRBV28; J gene: TRBJ1-2; clone size: NA; CDR3 protein: CASSLARATYGYTF; CDR3 DNA: TGTGCCAGCAGTTTAGCGAGGGCGACCTATGGCTACACCTTC
D gene: NA; V gene: TRBV5-1; J gene: TRBJ1-6; clone size: NA; CDR3 protein: CASSLFQPYNSPLHF; CDR3 DNA: TGCGCCAGCAGCTTGTTCCAGCCCTATAATTCACCCCTCCACTTT
D gene: NA; V gene: TRBV9; J gene: TRBJ2-3; clone size: NA; CDR3 protein: CASSVGGRSTDTQYF; CDR3 DNA: TGTGCCAGCAGCGTAGGGGGGCGAAGCACAGATACGCAGTATTTT
D gene: NA; V gene: TRBV3-1/TRBV3-2; J gene: TRBJ2-1; clone size: NA; CDR3 protein: CASSQDLRVYNEQFF; CDR3 DNA: TGTGCCAGCAGCCAAGATTTGAGAGTTTACAATGAGCAGTTCTTC
D gene: NA; V gene: TRBV20-1; J gene: TRBJ1-5; clone size: NA; CDR3 protein: CSASSTGPQPQHF; CDR3 DNA: TGCAGTGCTAGTTCTACGGGACCTCAGCCCCAGCATTTT
D gene: NA; V gene: TRBV4-2; J gene: TRBJ1-4; clone size: NA; CDR3 protein: CASSQDLGQAQIEKLFF; CDR3 DNA: TGTGCCAGCAGCCAAGATTTGGGGCAGGCACAAATTGAAAAACTGTTTTTT
D gene: TRBD2; V gene: TRBV6-4; J gene: TRBJ2-1; clone size: NA; CDR3 protein: CASSDSAGGAYNEQFF; CDR3 DNA: TGTGCCAGCAGTGACTCAGCGGGAGGTGCCTACAATGAGCAGTTCTTC
D gene: NA; V gene: TRBV12-3/TRBV12-4; J gene: TRBJ2-3; clone size: NA; CDR3 protein: CASSFLGTDTQYF; CDR3 DNA: TGTGCCAGCAGTTTTCTTGGTACAGATACGCAGTATTTT
D gene: TRBD1; V gene: TRBV19; J gene: TRBJ1-5; clone size: NA; CDR3 protein: CASRLTGDLSNQPQHF; CDR3 DNA: TGTGCCAGTAGGCTGACAGGGGATCTTAGCAATCAGCCCCAGCATTTT
D gene: NA; V gene: TRBV19; J gene: TRBJ2-2; clone size: NA; CDR3 protein: CASSMRQITGELFF; CDR3 DNA: TGTGCCAGTAGTATGCGGCAAATCACCGGGGAGCTGTTTTTT
D gene: TRBD1; V gene: TRBV2; J gene: TRBJ1-1; clone size: many; CDR3 protein: CASRDRSGGTEAFF; CDR3 DNA: TGTGCCAGCAGGGACAGGTCGGGCGGCACTGAAGCTTTCTTT
D gene: NA; V gene: TRBV9; J gene: TRBJ2-2; clone size: NA; CDR3 protein: CASTPDRLTGELFF; CDR3 DNA: TGTGCCAGCACACCTGACAGGCTCACCGGGGAGCTGTTTTTT
D gene: TRBD1; V gene: TRBV6-2/TRBV6-3; J gene: TRBJ1-4; clone size: NA; CDR3 protein: CASSHPTGGHATNEKLFF; CDR3 DNA: TGTGCCAGCAGTCATCCGACAGGGGGACATGCAACTAATGAAAAACTGTTTTTT
D gene: NA; V gene: TRBV10-3; J gene: TRBJ1-6; clone size: once; CDR3 protein: CAISDEENSPLHF; CDR3 DNA: TGTGCCATCAGTGACGAAGAGAATTCACCCCTCCACTTT
D gene: NA; V gene: TRBV6-5; J gene: TRBJ1-5; clone size: NA; CDR3 protein: CASSLRGRGQPQHF; CDR3 DNA: TGTGCCAGCAGTCTGAGGGGACGCGGTCAGCCCCAGCATTTT
D gene: TRBD1; V gene: TRBV28; J gene: TRBJ2-4; clone size: NA; CDR3 protein: CASSSRDRGNIQYF; CDR3 DNA: TGTGCCAGCAGTTCCCGGGACAGGGGGAACATTCAGTACTTC
D gene: TRBD1; V gene: TRBV6-5; J gene: TRBJ1-2; clone size: NA; CDR3 protein: CASSYFRTGIGGYTF; CDR3 DNA: TGTGCCAGCAGTTATTTCCGGACAGGGATAGGTGGCTACACCTTC
D gene: TRBD2; V gene: TRBV10-3; J gene: TRBJ2-5; clone size: NA; CDR3 protein: CAISAVGGGAQTQYF; CDR3 DNA: TGTGCCATCAGTGCAGTTGGCGGGGGGGCGCAGACCCAGTACTTC
D gene: NA; V gene: TRBV21-1; J gene: TRBJ2-1; clone size: NA; CDR3 protein: CASGQRVFSSYNEQFF; CDR3 DNA: TGTGCCAGCGGACAACGGGTCTTCAGCTCCTACAATGAGCAGTTCTTC
D gene: NA; V gene: TRBV19; J gene: TRBJ2-1; clone size: once; CDR3 protein: CASSIDDKGQFF; CDR3 DNA: TGTGCCAGTAGTATAGACGACAAGGGTCAGTTCTTC
D gene: NA; V gene: TRBV9; J gene: TRBJ2-3; clone size: NA; CDR3 protein: CASSGGPLTQYF; CDR3 DNA: TGTGCCAGCAGCGGGGGACCCCTCACGCAGTATTTT
D gene: NA; V gene: TRBV28; J gene: TRBJ1-1; clone size: NA; CDR3 protein: CASSEEVRPEAFF; CDR3 DNA: TGTGCCAGCAGTGAAGAAGTTCGCCCTGAAGCTTTCTTT
D gene: TRBD1; V gene: TRBV4-1; J gene: TRBJ2-4; clone size: NA; CDR3 protein: CASSQGITGGIGNIQYF; CDR3 DNA: TGCGCCAGCAGCCAAGGGATCACAGGGGGCATCGGAAACATTCAGTACTTC
D gene: TRBD2; V gene: TRBV29-1; J gene: TRBJ2-2; clone size: NA; CDR3 protein: CSVASGGPGELFF; CDR3 DNA: TGCAGCGTCGCTAGCGGGGGCCCCGGGGAGCTGTTTTTT
D gene: NA; V gene: TRBV7-6; J gene: TRBJ1-1; clone size: NA; CDR3 protein: CASSQGQRSEAFF; CDR3 DNA: TGTGCCAGCAGCCAAGGACAGAGAAGTGAAGCTTTCTTT
D gene: NA; V gene: TRBV6-5; J gene: TRBJ2-3; clone size: NA; CDR3 protein: CASRTGAGTDTQYF; CDR3 DNA: TGTGCCAGCAGGACCGGAGCGGGTACAGATACGCAGTATTTT
D gene: NA; V gene: TRBV24-1; J gene: TRBJ2-3; clone size: NA; CDR3 protein: CATSDHRQVTDTQYF; CDR3 DNA: TGTGCCACCAGTGATCACCGACAGGTCACAGATACGCAGTATTTT
D gene: TRBD1; V gene: TRBV24-1; J gene: TRBJ2-4; clone size: NA; CDR3 protein: CATSPSGTGDIQYF; CDR3 DNA: TGTGCCACCAGTCCCTCAGGGACAGGTGACATTCAGTACTTC
D gene: TRBD1; V gene: TRBV6-6; J gene: TRBJ1-2; clone size: NA; CDR3 protein: CASSRDRDRAHGYTF; CDR3 DNA: TGTGCCAGCAGTCGGGACCGGGACAGGGCCCATGGCTACACCTTC
D gene: NA; V gene: TRBV10-3; J gene: TRBJ2-5; clone size: NA; CDR3 protein: CAISESETQYF; CDR3 DNA: TGTGCCATCAGTGAGTCGGAGACCCAGTACTTC
D gene: TRBD1; V gene: TRBV7-8; J gene: TRBJ2-5; clone size: NA; CDR3 protein: CASSLLRTGSETQYF; CDR3 DNA: TGTGCCAGCAGCTTATTGAGGACAGGGTCCGAGACCCAGTACTTC
D gene: NA; V gene: TRBV15; J gene: TRBJ1-2; clone size: NA; CDR3 protein: CATSRGTVPNYGYTF; CDR3 DNA: TGTGCCACCAGCAGAGGGACAGTTCCTAACTATGGCTACACCTTC
D gene: NA; V gene: TRBV24-1; J gene: TRBJ2-7; clone size: NA; CDR3 protein: CATSATTRGSYEQYF; CDR3 DNA: TGTGCCACCAGTGCGACGACTAGGGGGTCGTACGAGCAGTACTTC
D gene: NA; V gene: TRBV6-5; J gene: TRBJ2-1; clone size: NA; CDR3 protein: CASSYSGRPYNEQFF; CDR3 DNA: TGTGCCAGCAGTTACTCGGGGAGACCCTACAATGAGCAGTTCTTC
D gene: TRBD2; V gene: TRBV3-1/TRBV3-2; J gene: TRBJ2-1; clone size: NA; CDR3 protein: CASSQDRVFASGRAFNEQFF; CDR3 DNA: TGTGCCAGCAGCCAAGATCGGGTGTTTGCTAGCGGGAGGGCCTTCAATGAGCAGTTCTTC
D gene: NA; V gene: TRBV2; J gene: TRBJ2-3; clone size: NA; CDR3 protein: CASSEYEVTDTQYF; CDR3 DNA: TGTGCCAGCAGTGAGTACGAGGTAACAGATACGCAGTATTTT
D gene: NA; V gene: TRBV6-2/TRBV6-3; J gene: TRBJ1-2; clone size: once; CDR3 protein: CASSYGRAAPVNTF; CDR3 DNA: TGTGCCAGCAGTTACGGGCGGGCAGCCCCCGTGAACACCTTC
D gene: TRBD2; V gene: TRBV29-1; J gene: TRBJ2-1; clone size: NA; CDR3 protein: CSGGGSNEQFF; CDR3 DNA: TGCAGCGGGGGGGGATCGAATGAGCAGTTCTTC
D gene: NA; V gene: TRBV5-1; J gene: TRBJ1-1; clone size: NA; CDR3 protein: CASSMGERGEAFF; CDR3 DNA: TGCGCCAGCAGCATGGGGGAACGGGGAGAAGCTTTCTTT
D gene: TRBD2; V gene: TRBV9; J gene: TRBJ2-3; clone size: NA; CDR3 protein: CASSPTTSPTDTQYF; CDR3 DNA: TGTGCCAGCAGCCCGACGACTAGCCCCACGGATACGCAGTATTTT
D gene: NA; V gene: TRBV12-5; J gene: TRBJ1-4; clone size: NA; CDR3 protein: CASGFMGPNEKLFF; CDR3 DNA: TGTGCTAGTGGTTTCATGGGGCCTAATGAAAAACTGTTTTTT
D gene: NA; V gene: TRBV7-9; J gene: TRBJ2-6; clone size: NA; CDR3 protein: CASSKRLSSGANVLTF; CDR3 DNA: TGTGCCAGCAGCAAACGACTGAGCTCTGGGGCCAACGTCCTGACTTTC
D gene: NA; V gene: TRBV28; J gene: TRBJ2-7; clone size: NA; CDR3 protein: CASSRVYEQYF; CDR3 DNA: TGTGCCAGCAGCCGGGTCTACGAGCAGTACTTC
D gene: NA; V gene: TRBV7-3; J gene: TRBJ1-1; clone size: NA; CDR3 protein: CASSYLTVPNTEAFF; CDR3 DNA: TGTGCCAGCAGCTACCTAACAGTACCGAACACTGAAGCTTTCTTT
D gene: NA; V gene: TRBV12-3/TRBV12-4; J gene: TRBJ1-1; clone size: NA; CDR3 protein: CASNVQGFAEAFF; CDR3 DNA: TGTGCCAGCAATGTACAGGGATTCGCTGAAGCTTTCTTT
D gene: NA; V gene: TRBV29-1; J gene: TRBJ2-7; clone size: once; CDR3 protein: CSTRADPTTEQYF; CDR3 DNA: TGCAGCACCCGAGCGGACCCCACGACCGAGCAGTACTTC
D gene: TRBD1; V gene: TRBV6-2/TRBV6-3; J gene: TRBJ1-1; clone size: NA; CDR3 protein: CASSDRTGGSISAFF; CDR3 DNA: TGTGCCAGCAGTGATCGGACAGGGGGATCGATATCAGCTTTCTTT
D gene: TRBD1; V gene: TRBV28; J gene: TRBJ1-1; clone size: NA; CDR3 protein: CASSLVGQMNTEAFF; CDR3 DNA: TGTGCCAGCAGTTTAGTGGGACAGATGAACACTGAAGCTTTCTTT
D gene: TRBD1; V gene: TRBV5-1; J gene: TRBJ1-2; clone size: NA; CDR3 protein: CASSSGQPNYGYTF; CDR3 DNA: TGCGCCAGCAGCTCGGGACAGCCTAACTATGGCTACACCTTC
D gene: TRBD2; V gene: TRBV6-5; J gene: TRBJ2-5; clone size: NA; CDR3 protein: CASRRGAAGETQYF; CDR3 DNA: TGTGCCAGCAGGCGGGGGGCCGCTGGGGAGACCCAGTACTTC
D gene: NA; V gene: TRBV5-6; J gene: TRBJ1-2; clone size: NA; CDR3 protein: CASSLVQTNYGYTF; CDR3 DNA: TGTGCCAGCAGCTTGGTCCAGACCAACTATGGCTACACCTTC
D gene: TRBD2; V gene: TRBV24-1; J gene: TRBJ2-1; clone size: NA; CDR3 protein: CATSLGSGRLSHNEQFF; CDR3 DNA: TGTGCCACCAGTCTGGGTAGCGGGAGATTATCTCACAATGAGCAGTTCTTC
D gene: NA; V gene: TRBV29-1; J gene: TRBJ1-2; clone size: NA; CDR3 protein: CSAGSLDRYGYTF; CDR3 DNA: TGCAGCGCTGGGTCCCTGGACAGATATGGCTACACCTTC
D gene: NA; V gene: TRBV3-1/TRBV3-2; J gene: TRBJ2-3; clone size: once; CDR3 protein: CASRPQSVDTQYF; CDR3 DNA: TGTGCCAGCAGACCCCAGTCGGTAGATACGCAGTATTTT
D gene: TRBD2; V gene: TRBV7-3; J gene: TRBJ2-3; clone size: NA; CDR3 protein: CASSFGTSSDTQYF; CDR3 DNA: TGTGCCAGCAGCTTTGGGACTAGCTCTGATACGCAGTATTTT
D gene: NA; V gene: TRBV2; J gene: TRBJ2-3; clone size: NA; CDR3 protein: CASSGRNTQYF; CDR3 DNA: TGTGCCAGCAGTGGCAGGAATACGCAGTATTTT